The subject of this entry is one TCR beta chain. Its matching antigen is unknown. This sample stems from a study of cytomegalovirus exposure and HLA in healthy donors. General study results and limits: There were reportedly fewer N-insertions in an Asian-associated ancestry cluster than the approximately 600-donor mean, in a later analysis. Reported findings show TCR beta sequences accurately forecast HLA-A and HLA-B alleles in most subjects.

V lost 3 bases to trimming and J lost 4 bases; unmatched junction nucleotides: 3. The CDR3 contains 14 residues. From germline, CDR1 is SGDLS and CDR2 YYNGEE. The PCR ran on 60 Vbeta and 13 Jbeta primers. Here immunoSEQ multiplex PCR was the method, and the copy in TCRdb shows in-frame clones only, minus some. The sample contains 110,000 to 150,000 clones, roughly three quarters of which appear only once. This sequence was found in a woman aged 25 to 45 in good health and CMV-seronegative. The chain joins TRBV9 to TRBJ2-3; 9 positions agree with TRBD1. The sequencing input was PBMCs. The CDR3 DNA sequence: TGTGCCAGCAGCGCGGGACAGGGCCCAGATACGCAGTATTTT. Encoded protein: CASSAGQGPDTQYF. Complete variable domain (other parts from reference TRBV9 and TRBJ2-3): DSGVTQTPKHLITATGQRVTLRCSPRSGDLSVYWYQQSLDQGLQFLIQYYNGEERAKGNILERFSAQQFPDLHSELNLSSLELGDSALYFCASSAGQGPDTQYFGPGTRLTVL.